This TCR beta chain was recorded in a study of human T cells and chemical hapten exposure. For the study at large: How much TCR each sample yielded varied, mostly because pooled library volumes differed slightly.

From germline, CDR1 is LNHDA and CDR2 SQIVND (reference sequence). This CDR3 is 14 amino acids long. V gave up 7 bases and J gave up 5 bases, with 15 bases separating them. Concerning this clonotype: Its specificity is unknown.

Individual cDNA molecules in this library carried unique molecular identifiers. TCRdb redid the calling of the RACE reads with MiXCR, one entry per CDR3 protein. Of some 65,000 distinct CDR3 sequences in the sample, around 6.1% were seen once. Time point defined: healthy volunteer bleed at 6 weeks. Unfractionated whole blood was the source from which total RNA was extracted. Study results and caveats: DPC sensitization did not alter TCRs above 1 in 1000 frequency.

The sample consisted of whole blood. This chain connects TRBV19 to TRBJ2-1; D is possibly TRBD2 (6 bases). The clonotype comes from a female donor in good health. Some clones in this sample may be carry-over from other donors' samples. Here the CDR3 DNA reads TGTGCCAGTATCTCGACTAGTGTCAACAATGAGCAGTTCTTC. Amino acid sequence: CASISTSVNNEQFF.